Here is one T cell receptor (beta chain) with its context. Its antigen specificity is not known. One junction end disagrees with the germline gene, perhaps due to a read error. TCRbeta CDR3 regions were amplified from genomic DNA using the immunoSEQ Assay, a bias-controlled multiplex PCR. The authors' pipeline ran thus. Nucleated cell counts per sample were estimated from amplification of reference gene primers within the assay. To quantify the absolute abundance of each unique TCRbeta CDR3 rearrangement, sequence reads were collapsed and filtered. For each sample, productive Simpson clonality was calculated as the square root of Simpson's diversity index across productive rearrangements. Not all clones reach the TCRdb copy of this immuneACCESS table, which keeps in-frame sequences only. Checked studies attribute under half of the gap to unresolved V genes and leave the rest unexplained. V, J and clone size are taken as reported in that table, and D and trimming were inferred from the DNA itself. In all, the sample holds roughly 85,000 clones, and roughly 88% of those were seen once. Clones ranked in the top ten supply about 26% of the sample.

These data originate in a study of blood T cell repertoires in COVID-19 (dated by TCRdb to about 2020). Regarding the study in general: Samples from collaborators originated in the United States, Italy and Spain and spanned both the acute and convalescent phases of COVID-19. Samples came from the ongoing ImmuneRACE study (first 160 participants) plus 1,254 subjects from 6 global collaborators. Deeply sampled blood TCRbeta repertoires from subjects exposed to, actively infected with, or recovered from COVID-19 were included in the dataset. Sample metadata almost always included a de-identified subject ID, COVID-19 status, age in years and sex. The material from the prospective study consisted of cDNA or gDNA derived from T cells, B-cell-depleted T cells, or PBMCs. The repertoires were released in a freely available public database intended as a resource for research on the immune response to SARS-CoV-2. Where available, HLA class I and class II types were obtained from metadata supplied by the sample provider rather than from assay-based typing.

Study-wide findings and limitations: Clinical and demographic metadata were provided uncurated, with the amount varying by source and participant.

The collaborating institutions used their own protocols to collect whole blood in K2EDTA tubes. For TCRbeta analysis, collaborators shipped samples in one of three forms: frozen whole blood, isolated PBMCs, or DNA extracted from either of those sample types. CDR3 length: 12 amino acids, cysteine to phenylalanine. Only CDR3 DNA is held: 36 bases, read in frame from base 1. The receptor was derived from a man over 45 with active or convalescent COVID-19. The sample consisted of peripheral blood. Here the chain combines TRBV12-3 or TRBV12-4 and TRBJ2-5, and TRBD1 may be the D gene, going by 6 matching bases. Here the CDR3 is given as CASSLAGENQYF. The DNA sequence is given as TGTGCCAGCAGCCTCGCAGGGGAGAACCAGTACTTC.